This TCR beta chain was captured in a study of blood T cell repertoires in COVID-19. About the research overall: Sites across the United States, Italy and Spain contributed samples from acute and convalescent COVID-19. PBMCs, B-cell-depleted T cells, or T cells were the source of the cDNA or gDNA that made up the material.

Generated by immunoSEQ multiplex PCR, the TCRdb table keeps only in-frame clones and is missing some. The table has 130,000 or so clones, around 84% seen once. The V and J ends lost 3 bases and 5 bases, in that order; junction bases with no gene match: 10. Per the germline V gene, CDR1 is MGHDK and CDR2 is SYGVNS. This CDR3 spans 17 amino acids. The V call is TRBV25-1, the J call TRBJ2-5, with 12 bases fitting TRBD1. The TCR was taken from a woman aged 55-69 years with acute or convalescent COVID-19. What was sequenced was peripheral blood. CDR3 in DNA: TGTGCCAGCAGTGACACGATTAGGGACAGGGGGCTGGAGACCCAGTACTTC. Encoded protein: CASSDTIRDRGLETQYF.